This T cell receptor beta chain was retrieved from a study of somatic mutations in cytotoxic T cells in rheumatoid arthritis (dated by TCRdb to 2017 to 2019). About the study as a whole: Before any treatment started and right after they were diagnosed, patients gave peripheral blood samples (around 30 ml EDTA). Sorted V beta1+ cells also underwent TCRB sequencing, and some V beta antibody-stained T-cell populations were flow-sorted at nearly 100% purity on a FACSAria II or Sony SH800. To characterize clonality, the study used TCRB deep sequencing while asking whether somatic mutations are carried by expanded CD8+ T-cell clones in newly diagnosed, untreated rheumatoid arthritis. For some 68 rheumatoid arthritis patients and more than 15 healthy controls, TCRB deep sequencing was carried out. Patients and controls did not essentially differ in median age, which was nearly identical between the groups. The investigation overall reported the following: The slight underrepresentation of TRBV07 in patients was not corrected for multiple comparisons. CD8+ T-cell clonality did not differ significantly between rheumatoid arthritis patients and age-matched healthy controls. An increase of CD8+ clonality with age was seen in patients (Spearman r ≈ 0.5) but not in healthy controls. In 8 out of 65 patients, more than 20% of CD8+ cells belonged to the largest CD8+ clone, while several identical CD8+ TCRB sequences were shared between blood and synovial fluid. It was unknown which antigens the expanded CD8+ clones targeted, and their absence from virus-specific databases did not exclude viral specificity.

V is pared back by 0 bases and J by 4 bases, with 18 bases lying between the germline termini. CDR1 and CDR2, per the germline V gene, are LGHNA and YNFKEQ. The CDR3 numbers 17 residues from cysteine through phenylalanine. Only CDR3 DNA is held: 51 bases, read in frame from base 1. Genomic DNA underwent TCRB CDR3 sequencing using the immunoSEQ assay. From the authors' description of their analysis: Only a few patient CD8+ clones larger than 1% matched published virus-specific TCRB sequences when compared against them. Only productive TCRB rearrangements were included in the analyses. Clonality was calculated as a Shannon entropy-based productive clonality index, and a clone was defined by a unique TCRB CDR3 sequence. The template counts of each clone relative to the total templates per sample were used to calculate repertoire overlap between two samples. V-gene usage from TCRB sequencing and V-gene usage measured by flow cytometry were correlated (Spearman r of approximately 0.66). TCRdb took this table from immuneACCESS and kept in-frame rearrangements with V and J called. Such tables lack part of the clones; where checked against another copy, unresolved V genes explain under half of the gap, and the rest is unexplained. The V and J calls and clone size come from that table; D and trimming were worked out from the DNA. The sample table records about 23,000 clones; 80% to 90% of these occur just once. The ten largest account for roughly 3.8% of the sample.

Points on this clone: The specificity of this receptor is unknown. No base quality information exists; no much larger clone differs at one position.

Flow cytometry confirmed the purity of CD4+ and CD8+ cells that had been isolated by positive magnetic bead selection on an AutoMACS. Initial screening for clonal expansions relied on flow cytometry with a TCR V beta antibody panel, after which sorted CD8+ fractions underwent TCRB deep sequencing for characterization. Isolation of peripheral blood mononuclear cells was done through Ficoll-Paque PLUS density gradient separation. Using Nucleospin Tissue or Tissue XS kits, DNA was extracted from CD4-enriched, CD8-enriched or PBMC samples, with quantification by a Qubit 2.0 fluorometer. The sequence came from an adult with rheumatoid arthritis. Sequences were obtained from CD8+ T cells sorted from blood. Recombination joined TRBV4-2 with TRBJ1-2; perhaps TRBD1 is the D gene, with 6 bases matching. The CDR3 has the sequence CASSQDWKGEAFYGYTF. The DNA is TGTGCCAGCAGCCAAGATTGGAAGGGGGAGGCTTTCTATGGCTACACCTTC.